This passage covers 8 T cell receptor beta chains from one sample sequenced in a study of OX40 agonist ivuxolimab in advanced cancers. Libraries were constructed by the immunoSEQ multiplex PCR assay. As stored in TCRdb, this immuneACCESS dataset retains in-frame rearrangements with V and J assigned. A fraction of the clones does not appear; measured against another copy, unresolved V genes explain less than half of the discrepancy, and the remainder lacks a known reason. The sample contains 100,000 or so clones, roughly nine tenths of them found a single time. 0.82% of the sample goes to the ten largest clones. Source: CD4+ or CD8+ T cells sorted from blood, taken in a trial of the OX40 agonist ivuxolimab. The receptor source for this set is an adult with an advanced solid tumor such as melanoma, head and neck, liver or kidney cancer.

The chain uses TRBV2 and TRBJ1-1; perhaps TRBD1 as D (5 bases). Germline V gives CDR1 SNHLY, CDR2 FYNNEI. The CDR3 has 13 residues. V lost 6 bases to trimming and J lost 1 base, with 9 bases between them. CDR3 sequence reads: CASRDDRNTEAFF. The CDR3 DNA is TGTGCCAGCAGAGACGACAGGAACACTGAAGCTTTCTTT.

The V gene is TRBV30, the J gene TRBJ1-4, with 7 positions matching TRBD1. The ends lost 2 bases at V and 5 bases at J; junction bases unmatched: 5. Germline CDR1 and CDR2: GTSNPN and SVGIG (reference sequence). The CDR3 covers 14 residues. The DNA for the CDR3 is TGTGCCTGGAGTACTAAGGGGGCCAATGAAAAACTGTTTTTT. The encoded protein is CAWSTKGANEKLFF.

The V and J genes are TRBV5-8 and TRBJ2-5; 8 bases align to TRBD1. The CDR3 runs to 15 residues. V shed 2 bases, J shed 4 bases, and the junction held 7 bases outside the gene matches. Per the germline V gene, CDR1 is SGHTS and CDR2 is YDEGEE. The CDR3 protein is CASSFRTGQGETQYF. The CDR3 nucleotides are TGTGCCAGCAGCTTTAGGACAGGGCAGGGAGAGACCCAGTACTTC.

The chain recombines TRBV6-1 with TRBJ1-5; 8 bases are a match to TRBD1. Germline CDR1 MNHNS, CDR2 SASEGT. The CDR3 is made up of 14 amino acids. The trim removed 4 bases at V and 5 bases at J, leaving 4 bases unmatched. CDR3 residues: CASSGTGPHQPQHF. In nucleotides, the CDR3 is TGTGCCAGCAGTGGGACAGGGCCTCATCAGCCCCAGCATTTT.

The chain recombines TRBV30 with TRBJ2-5; D gene unclear. Germline CDR1 is GTSNPN and CDR2 is SVGIG (reference sequence). The ends were cut back, 0 bases at V and 8 bases at J, with 7 bases in the middle. The CDR3 contains 11 residues. In nucleotides, the CDR3 is TGTGCCTGGAGTGTAGCGAAAACCCAGTACTTC. Protein: CAWSVAKTQYF.

This sequence joins TRBV6-1 and TRBJ2-3; a possible D gene is TRBD1 (6 bases). Trimming shortened V by 5 bases and J by 8 bases, and 20 bases separated the two germline ends. The germline gives CDR1 MNHNS, CDR2 SASEGT. The CDR3 is 15 amino acids. The CDR3 DNA reads TGTGCCAGCAGTCCTGACAGGACCTCCCCCCCTACGCAGTATTTT. The encoded protein is CASSPDRTSPPTQYF.

The chain is built from TRBV6-1 and TRBJ2-1; TRBD2 agrees at 7 bases. J was trimmed by 4 bases and V by 11 bases; bases with no gene match: 11. CDR1 is MNHNS and CDR2 is SASEGT in the germline V gene. This CDR3 comprises 14 residues. CDR3 in DNA: TGTGCCTCTTCTGAGCGGGGTGAATACAATGAGCAGTTCTTC. Translation: CASSERGEYNEQFF.

V and J are TRBV6-1 and TRBJ1-5; the match to TRBD1 covers 7 bases. CDR1 is MNHNS, CDR2 SASEGT, per germline. This CDR3 comprises 15 residues. Trimming at V came to 1 base and at J to 4 bases, leaving 4 bases not matched to a gene. This chain's CDR3 is CASSEGGTVNQPQHF. CDR3 sequence (DNA): TGTGCCAGCAGTGAAGGGGGGACAGTGAATCAGCCCCAGCATTTT.